Listed here are 16 T cell receptor beta chains from one sample, sequenced in a study of CD8 T cells in ankylosing spondylitis. From the 5' RACE reads, TCRdb called clonotypes with MiXCR, one entry per CDR3 protein. The table lists approximately 350,000 distinct CDR3 sequences, roughly 20% of them singletons. Sequenced material: blood, either unsorted or a sorted T cell fraction (not recorded which). These receptors were taken from a male donor with ankylosing spondylitis or in good health (not recorded which).

The chain has TRBV15 and TRBJ2-3, with D perhaps given as TRBD1 or TRBD2 (5 bases each). Germline V gene data show CDR1 as LNHNV and CDR2 as YYDKDF (reference sequence). The CDR3 sequence is 14 residues long. With 3 bases removed from V and 5 bases from J, the gap between germline ends came to 12 bases. CDR3 protein: CATSRAWGLDTQYF. The CDR3 DNA reads TGTGCCACCAGCAGGGCCTGGGGGTTAGATACGCAGTATTTT.

The chain combines TRBV5-5 with TRBJ2-1; perhaps TRBD1 as D (6 bases). This CDR3 contains 11 residues. Trimming shortened V by 10 bases and J by 3 bases, and 8 bases separated the two germline ends. Germline loops: CDR1 SGHKS, CDR2 YYEKEE (reference sequence). The CDR3 nucleotides read TGTGCCGCGGACAGCTACAATGAGCAGTTCTTC. Protein: CAADSYNEQFF.

This clonotype came up a few times. The rearrangement joins TRBV9 to TRBJ2-6; a possible D gene is TRBD2 (5 bases). The V end lost 0 bases, the J end lost 3 bases, and 13 bases lay between the germline ends. Germline CDR1 and CDR2: SGDLS and YYNGEE. CDR3 length: 17 amino acids. The CDR3 loop reads CASSVAGNWDGANVLTF. CDR3 DNA: TGTGCCAGCAGCGTAGCCGGGAATTGGGATGGGGCCAACGTCCTGACTTTC.

This clonotype came up a few times. The chain joins TRBV9 to TRBJ1-1, with 7 bases lining up with TRBD1. The CDR3 length is 15 residues. Per the germline V gene, CDR1 is SGDLS and CDR2 is YYNGEE. The J segment lost 1 base and the V segment lost 3 bases, leaving 6 bases of the junction unmatched. DNA of the CDR3: TGTGCCAGCAGCGAGAGGGGGCAGGGGAACACTGAAGCTTTCTTT. Protein sequence: CASSERGQGNTEAFF.

Only one count was recorded for this clonotype. A junction end diverges from the germline sequence, so it may reflect a read error. This chain links TRBV10-1 with TRBJ2-7; D is uncertain. In germline, CDR1 is WNHNN, CDR2 SYGVQD (reference sequence). The CDR3 has 14 residues. CDR3: CASGELQSPYEQYF. CDR3 DNA sequence: TGCGCCAGCGGTGAGTTACAGAGTCCCTACGAGCAGTACTTC.

This clonotype came up a few times. The chain uses TRBV6-2 or TRBV6-3 and TRBJ2-1, with D perhaps matching TRBD2 (7 bases). The CDR3 is 16 amino acids. Trimming took 6 bases from V and 4 from J, leaving 19 bases between them. Germline CDR1 MNHEY, CDR2 SVGEGT. The CDR3 region has the DNA TGTGCCAGCAGCCCCTCCGGGGGCGGGGGTTACAATGAGCAGTTCTTC. It translates to CASSPSGGGGYNEQFF.

This clonotype was observed a handful of times. The chain carries TRBV2 and TRBJ2-1; the match to TRBD1 covers 7 bases. Per the germline V gene, CDR1 is SNHLY and CDR2 is FYNNEI. Trimming cost V 8 bases and J 0 bases; bases outside gene matches: 4. The CDR3 totals 14 residues. The CDR3 DNA sequence: TGTGCCAGCGGGGACAGAGCCTCCTACAATGAGCAGTTCTTC. Translating gives CASGDRASYNEQFF.

This chain connects TRBV1 to TRBJ2-5. TRBV1 is classified as a pseudogene. This CDR3 contains 15 residues. The CDR3 here is CTSSQETFRKETQYF. As DNA, the CDR3 is TGCACCAGCAGCCAAGAAACCTTTCGGAAGGAGACCCAGTACTTC.

This clonotype has a handful of counts. The rearrangement links TRBV7-2 to TRBJ2-5, with D uncertain. V lost 5 bases and J 2 bases, leaving 9 bases between the germline ends. The CDR3 contains 13 residues. Germline V gives CDR1 SGHTA, CDR2 FQGNSA. The DNA for the CDR3 is TGTGCCAGCAGCCGTCCGATGCAAGAGACCCAGTACTTC. The encoded protein is CASSRPMQETQYF.

This clonotype was counted between two and nine times. This chain connects TRBV11-2 to TRBJ2-7; maybe TRBD1 (6 bases). Germline lookup yields CDR1 SGHAT and CDR2 FQNNGV. The CDR3 covers 15 residues. The V and J ends lost 0 bases and 2 bases respectively, with 11 bases between them. DNA for the CDR3: TGTGCCAGCAGCTTAGAGGCAGGGGTGACCTACGAGCAGTACTTC. It is translated as CASSLEAGVTYEQYF. The variable domain in full, with the rest retrieved from reference TRBV11-2 and TRBJ2-7, is EAGVAQSPRYKIIEKRQSVAFWCNPISGHATLYWYQQILGQGPKLLIQFQNNGVVDDSQLPKDRFSAERLKGVDSTLKIQPAKLEDSAVYLCASSLEAGVTYEQYFGPGTRLTVT.

This clonotype was detected only a few times. The rearrangement uses TRBV30 and TRBJ2-5; D tentatively fits TRBD1 or TRBD2 (5 bases each). The CDR3 is made up of 12 amino acids. Trimming left V 1 base short and J 6 bases short, with 9 bases between. Germline V gene data show CDR1 as GTSNPN and CDR2 as SVGIG (reference sequence). The CDR3 bases are TGTGCCTGGAGTGCATGGGGGAAGACCCAGTACTTC. Residues: CAWSAWGKTQYF.

This clonotype occurred a few times. The chain carries TRBV4-2 and TRBJ2-1; 15 positions agree with TRBD2. The CDR3 spans 17 residues. V dropped 2 bases and J dropped 8; count of bases not matched to a gene: 7. Germline CDR1 LGHNA, CDR2 YNFKEQ. This chain's CDR3 is CASSQLAGTSGGYEQFF. CDR3 nucleotides: TGTGCCAGCAGCCAATTAGCCGGGACTAGCGGGGGGTATGAGCAGTTCTTC.

The chain recombines TRBV28 with TRBJ1-1; tentative D call: TRBD1 (6 bases). The CDR3 length is 12 residues. The V end lost 6 bases, the J end lost 7 bases, and 12 bases lay between the germline ends. CDR1 is MDHEN and CDR2 is SYDVKM in the germline V gene. The CDR3 DNA reads TGTGCCAGCAGGTTACAGGGTATTGAAGCTTTCTTT. Protein product: CASRLQGIEAFF. Drawing the rest from reference TRBV28 and TRBJ1-1, the complete variable domain is DVKVTQSSRYLVKRTGEKVFLECVQDMDHENMFWYRQDPGLGLRLIYFSYDVKMKEKGDIPEGYSVSREKKERFSLILESASTNQTSMYLCASRLQGIEAFFGQGTRLTVV.

There are a few counts of this clonotype. The genes are TRBV6-2 or TRBV6-3 and TRBJ2-7; possible D gene TRBD1, 6 bases. Germline lookup yields CDR1 MNHEY and CDR2 SVGEGT. The V end was cut by 0 bases, the J end by 0 bases, with 9 bases between. CDR3 length equals 15 residues. CDR3 loop: CASSYSRDNSYEQYF. The CDR3 DNA sequence: TGTGCCAGCAGTTACTCAAGGGACAACTCCTACGAGCAGTACTTC.

The rearrangement links TRBV20-1 to TRBJ2-1, with TRBD2 matching over 9 bases. The CDR3 has 16 amino acids. Losses at the gene ends were 0 bases for V and 7 bases for J; bases not matched to a gene: 10. The germline CDR1 and CDR2 sequences are DFQATT and SNEGSKA (reference sequence). This CDR3 is CSARDRKLAGQNEQFF. The CDR3 region has the DNA TGCAGTGCTAGAGATAGGAAGCTAGCGGGGCAAAATGAGCAGTTCTTC.

This clonotype has more than one count but fewer than ten. The chain joins TRBV6-1 to TRBJ2-2; TRBD1 is a possible D gene (7 bases). CDR3 size: 15 residues. CDR1 is MNHNS, CDR2 SASEGT, per germline. The V end was cut by 1 base, the J end by 4 bases, with 10 bases between. The CDR3 coding sequence is TGTGCCAGCAGTGAAGGGCAGGGGGGCACCGGGGAGCTGTTTTTT. It encodes CASSEGQGGTGELFF.